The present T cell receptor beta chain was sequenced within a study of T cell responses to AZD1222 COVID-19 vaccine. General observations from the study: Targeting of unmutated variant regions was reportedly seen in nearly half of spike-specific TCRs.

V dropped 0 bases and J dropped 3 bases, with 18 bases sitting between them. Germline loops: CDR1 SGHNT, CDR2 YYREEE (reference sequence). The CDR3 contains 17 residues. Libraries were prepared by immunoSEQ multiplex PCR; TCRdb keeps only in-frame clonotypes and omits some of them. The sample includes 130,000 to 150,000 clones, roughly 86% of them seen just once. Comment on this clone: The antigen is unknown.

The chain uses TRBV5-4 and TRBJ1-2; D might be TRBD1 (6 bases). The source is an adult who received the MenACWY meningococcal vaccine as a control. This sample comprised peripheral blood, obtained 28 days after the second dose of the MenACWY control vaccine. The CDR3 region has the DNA TGTGCCAGCAGCTTGGCCGCCTTTAGGACAGATGACTATGGCTACACCTTC. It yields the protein CASSLAAFRTDDYGYTF.